This is a list of T cell receptor beta chains from one sample in a study of blood T cell repertoires in COVID-19. Produced via immunoSEQ multiplex PCR; TCRdb's table is partial and in-frame only. Seen here are under 250,000 clones, 83% observed once, and the top ten hold roughly 2.5%. The sample was peripheral blood. The receptors stem from a woman between 35 and 50 years old with active or convalescent COVID-19. CDR3s include the opening cysteine and the closing phenylalanine or tryptophan. Each record gives: V gene, clone size, D gene, J gene, CDR3 protein, CDR3 DNA. A D gene is named only where the DNA matches it firmly. Not every row has a clone size; where given, it reads once, few, many or a size class.

TRBV12-3/TRBV12-4	NA	NA	TRBJ2-3	CASIEPRTDTQYF	TGTGCCAGCATTGAACCCAGAACAGATACGCAGTATTTT
TRBV5-4	NA	TRBD1	TRBJ1-1	CASSPPGQGAGNTEAFF	TGTGCCAGCAGCCCCCCGGGACAGGGGGCGGGGAACACTGAAGCTTTCTTT
TRBV19	few	TRBD1	TRBJ2-1	CASSIVQGVYNEQFF	TGTGCCAGTAGTATAGTACAGGGGGTTTATAATGAGCAGTTCTTC
TRBV6-2/TRBV6-3	NA	TRBD2	TRBJ2-7	CASSSGTSRNYEQYF	TGTGCCAGCAGTTCCGGGACTAGCAGAAACTACGAGCAGTACTTC
TRBV7-2	NA	TRBD1	TRBJ2-7	CASSLEGQGAFYYEQYF	TGTGCCAGCAGCTTAGAAGGGCAGGGGGCCTTCTACTACGAGCAGTACTTC
TRBV7-6	NA	TRBD2	TRBJ2-3	CASSPGPGLAVDTQYF	TGTGCCAGCAGCCCCGGCCCGGGACTAGCGGTCGATACGCAGTATTTT
TRBV6-1	NA	NA	TRBJ1-4	CASSANSETNEKLFF	TGTGCCAGCAGTGCGAACAGTGAAACTAATGAAAAACTGTTTTTT
TRBV7-2	few	TRBD1	TRBJ1-2	CASRPGQGVAYGYTF	TGTGCCAGCAGACCGGGACAGGGGGTCGCCTATGGCTACACCTTC
TRBV20-1	NA	TRBD2	TRBJ2-1	CSASSGIANEQFF	TGCAGTGCTAGTAGCGGGATAGCCAATGAGCAGTTCTTC
TRBV4-1	NA	TRBD1	TRBJ1-5	CASSRGQGGNQPQHF	TGCGCCAGCAGCCGCGGACAGGGGGGCAATCAGCCCCAGCATTTT
TRBV30	NA	TRBD1	TRBJ1-1	CAWSVPQGRAFF	TGTGCCTGGAGTGTACCACAGGGGAGAGCTTTCTTT
TRBV2	NA	NA	TRBJ1-5	CASRQAVGGPQHF	TGTGCCAGCAGACAGGCCGTCGGGGGGCCCCAGCATTTT
TRBV28	few	NA	TRBJ1-5	CASSFYRDSNVEPQHF	TGTGCCAGCAGTTTTTACAGAGACAGTAACGTGGAGCCCCAGCATTTT
TRBV15	NA	TRBD1	TRBJ1-4	CATSRGWTGSEKLFF	TGTGCCACCAGCAGAGGCTGGACAGGGAGTGAAAAACTGTTTTTT
TRBV3-1/TRBV3-2	NA	TRBD1	TRBJ1-1	CASGDRVDTEAFF	TGTGCCAGCGGGGACAGGGTAGACACTGAAGCTTTCTTT
TRBV3-1/TRBV3-2	NA	TRBD1	TRBJ1-3	CASKHGQGENTIYF	TGTGCCAGCAAACACGGACAGGGTGAAAACACCATATATTTT
TRBV2	few	NA	TRBJ2-2	CASSGYLKNTGELFF	TGTGCCAGCAGTGGGTACCTAAAGAACACCGGGGAGCTGTTTTTT
TRBV6-4	NA	TRBD2	TRBJ2-2	CASSEGASGADTGELFF	TGTGCCAGCAGTGAAGGGGCTAGCGGGGCCGACACCGGGGAGCTGTTTTTT
TRBV3-1/TRBV3-2	NA	TRBD2	TRBJ2-7	CASSQDKGPATSGRVYEQYF	TGTGCCAGCAGCCAAGATAAGGGGCCAGCGACTAGCGGGAGAGTCTACGAGCAGTACTTC
TRBV7-9	NA	NA	TRBJ2-2	CASSLVSLGSGELFF	TGTGCCAGCAGCTTAGTTTCCTTGGGCTCCGGGGAGCTGTTTTTT
TRBV4-3	NA	NA	TRBJ1-2	CASSQARASVYGYTF	TGCGCCAGCAGCCAAGCCAGGGCCTCCGTGTATGGCTACACCTTC
TRBV5-1	few	TRBD2	TRBJ2-3	CASSLGASGTNTDTQYF	TGCGCCAGCAGCTTGGGGGCTAGCGGGACCAACACAGATACGCAGTATTTT
TRBV12-3/TRBV12-4	NA	NA	TRBJ1-2	CASRPTGSRGYTF	TGTGCCAGCAGGCCGACAGGCTCTAGAGGCTACACCTTC
TRBV30	NA	TRBD1	TRBJ1-2	CAWSVWDRAGPPDSLYGYTF	TGTGCCTGGAGTGTATGGGACAGGGCAGGGCCACCAGACTCACTCTATGGCTACACCTTC
TRBV10-1	NA	TRBD1	TRBJ1-2	CATQQGLFCYGYTF	TGCGCCACCCAACAGGGGTTATTTTGCTATGGCTACACCTTC
TRBV5-8	NA	NA	TRBJ1-1	CASSLGGSNTEAFF	TGTGCCAGCAGCTTGGGAGGCAGCAACACTGAAGCTTTCTTT
TRBV24-1	NA	TRBD1	TRBJ2-7	CATSAADRVGEQYF	TGTGCCACCAGTGCCGCCGACAGGGTAGGTGAGCAGTACTTC
TRBV27	NA	NA	TRBJ2-7	CASSLYPSSYEQYF	TGTGCCAGCAGTTTATATCCTAGTTCCTACGAGCAGTACTTC
TRBV6-5	NA	TRBD1	TRBJ2-5	CASSYSTGETQYF	TGTGCCAGCAGTTACTCGACAGGGGAGACCCAGTACTTC
TRBV10-1	NA	TRBD2	TRBJ2-1	CATGLAGVKGEQFF	TGCGCCACGGGACTAGCGGGAGTGAAGGGTGAGCAGTTCTTC
TRBV3-1/TRBV3-2	NA	NA	TRBJ1-1	CASSQANYRDAEAFF	TGTGCCAGCAGCCAAGCCAATTACAGGGACGCTGAAGCTTTCTTT
TRBV7-8	NA	NA	TRBJ1-2	CASSLAGGSLRRGYTF	TGTGCCAGCAGCTTAGCGGGAGGTAGTCTTAGAAGGGGCTACACCTTC
TRBV5-1	NA	NA	TRBJ1-2	CASSFDGIDIANYGYTF	TGCGCCAGCAGCTTCGACGGGATAGATATAGCTAACTATGGCTACACCTTC
TRBV6-5	NA	TRBD1	TRBJ1-6	CASSTWDRANSPLHF	TGTGCCAGCAGTACTTGGGACAGGGCTAATTCACCCCTCCACTTT
TRBV6-4	NA	TRBD2	TRBJ2-2	CASSGAGAGGTGELFF	TGTGCCAGCAGCGGAGCGGGGGCAGGCGGCACCGGGGAGCTGTTTTTT
TRBV19	NA	TRBD1	TRBJ1-1	CASSIVWTGNTEAFF	TGTGCCAGTAGTATCGTATGGACAGGGAACACTGAAGCTTTCTTT
TRBV9	NA	NA	TRBJ2-1	CASSVRDSTYNEQFF	TGTGCCAGCAGCGTTCGAGACAGCACCTACAATGAGCAGTTCTTC
TRBV27	NA	NA	TRBJ2-1	CASSQTGVYNEQFF	TGTGCCAGCAGTCAAACCGGGGTCTACAATGAGCAGTTCTTC
TRBV4-2	NA	NA	TRBJ1-1	CASSQDLGMNTEAFF	TGTGCCAGCAGCCAAGATCTGGGCATGAACACTGAAGCTTTCTTT